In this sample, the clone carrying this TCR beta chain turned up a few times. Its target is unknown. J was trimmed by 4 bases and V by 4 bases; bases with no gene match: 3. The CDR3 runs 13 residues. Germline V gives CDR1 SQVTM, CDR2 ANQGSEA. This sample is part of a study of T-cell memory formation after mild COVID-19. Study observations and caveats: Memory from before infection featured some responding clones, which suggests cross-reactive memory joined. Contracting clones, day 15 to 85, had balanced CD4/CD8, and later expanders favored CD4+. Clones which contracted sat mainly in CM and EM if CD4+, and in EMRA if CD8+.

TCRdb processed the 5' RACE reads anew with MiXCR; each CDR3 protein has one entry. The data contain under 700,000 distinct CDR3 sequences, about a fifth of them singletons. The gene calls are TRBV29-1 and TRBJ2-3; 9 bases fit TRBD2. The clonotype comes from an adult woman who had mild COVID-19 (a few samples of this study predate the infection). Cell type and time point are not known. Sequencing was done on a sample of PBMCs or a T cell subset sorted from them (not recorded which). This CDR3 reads CSVASGAADTQYF. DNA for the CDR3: TGCAGCGTTGCTAGCGGGGCGGCAGATACGCAGTATTTT.